One sample yielded the 15 T cell receptor beta chains listed below, sequenced in a study of blood T cell repertoires in COVID-19. TCRdb keeps only in-frame clones here, not all; method: immunoSEQ multiplex PCR. The sample includes a few hundred thousand clones, 85% of them seen just once. The sample taken for sequencing was peripheral blood. Receptors were obtained from a woman in her late teens or twenties with acute or convalescent COVID-19.

J is TRBJ2-5 and V is TRBV18, with D possibly TRBD1 on 5 matching bases. Germline V gene lookup returns CDR1 KGHSH and CDR2 LQKENI. V lost 1 base, J lost 5 bases, and 11 bases lay in between. This CDR3 spans 14 amino acids. CDR3 DNA: TGTGCCAGCTCACCACGCAGGGCCGGGGAGACCCAGTACTTC. This sequence encodes CASSPRRAGETQYF.

This chain links TRBV9 with TRBJ1-3, with D possibly matching TRBD1 (5 bases). The CDR3 has 15 residues. CDR1 is SGDLS and CDR2 is YYNGEE in the germline V gene. V was shortened by 4 bases and J by 0 bases, with 11 bases between the two germline ends. The CDR3 loop reads CASSPQVSSGNTIYF. CDR3 nucleotide sequence: TGTGCCAGCAGCCCACAGGTCAGCTCTGGAAACACCATATATTTT.

This chain uses TRBV27 with TRBJ1-3; TRBD1 matches 7 bases. This CDR3 contains 13 residues. Germline V CDR1 and CDR2: MNHEY, SMNVEV (reference sequence). The J segment lost 9 bases and the V segment lost 4 bases, leaving 6 bases of the junction unmatched. The CDR3 loop reads CASSWDRRSTIYF. The CDR3 DNA sequence: TGTGCCAGCAGTTGGGACAGACGAAGCACCATATATTTT.

This clone showed up just once. The CDR3 spells CASSSTGSGNTIYF. Written as DNA, the CDR3 is TGTGCCAGCAGCTCGACAGGGTCTGGAAACACCATATATTTT. J is TRBJ1-3 and V is TRBV5-4; TRBD1 matches at 7 bases. The germline V gene has CDR1 SGHNT and CDR2 YYREEE (reference sequence). Trimming at V came to 3 bases and at J to 1 base, leaving 1 base not matched to a gene. This CDR3 region has 14 residues.

The gene calls are TRBV2 and TRBJ2-4; 11 nucleotides line up with TRBD2. The germline CDR1 and CDR2 sequences are SNHLY and FYNNEI. The CDR3 sequence is 15 residues long. V shed 10 bases, J shed 3 bases, and the junction held 8 bases outside the gene matches. CDR3: CATGTSGAGKNIQYF. CDR3 bases: TGTGCCACCGGGACTAGCGGAGCGGGCAAAAACATTCAGTACTTC.

The chain uses TRBV10-3 and TRBJ1-1, with D possibly being TRBD1 (5 bases). The CDR3 is 15 residues long. Germline CDR1 ENHRY, CDR2 SYGVKD. Deletions cut 2 bases from V and 1 base from J, with 11 bases between. The CDR3: CAISERRQPNTEAFF. The CDR3 DNA reads TGTGCCATCAGTGAGCGAAGACAGCCGAACACTGAAGCTTTCTTT.

The V call is TRBV6-5, the J call TRBJ2-5; 8 nucleotides align to TRBD1. Germline CDR1 MNHEY, CDR2 SVGAGI. The CDR3 is made up of 14 amino acids. V gave up 10 bases and J gave up 4 bases; unmatched junction bases: 11. The CDR3: CATGDATGVETQYF. CDR3 DNA sequence: TGTGCCACTGGGGATGCGACAGGGGTAGAGACCCAGTACTTC.

This clone has just one count. Other DNA sequences in the sample encode the same CDR3. The chain couples TRBV5-1 to TRBJ1-4; D is perhaps TRBD1 (6 bases). This CDR3 contains 14 residues. Germline V gives CDR1 SGHRS, CDR2 YFSETQ. Trimming removed 4 bases from V and 5 bases from J, with 12 bases in between. CDR3 residues: CASSPGQGNEKLFF. The CDR3 DNA sequence: TGCGCCAGCAGCCCAGGGCAGGGGAATGAAAAACTGTTTTTT. Combining the CDR3 with reference TRBV5-1 and TRBJ1-4 gives the whole variable domain KAGVTQTPRYLIKTRGQQVTLSCSPISGHRSVSWYQQTPGQGLQFLFEYFSETQRNKGNFPGRFSGRQFSNSRSEMNVSTLELGDSALYLCASSPGQGNEKLFFGSGTQLSVL.

This chain connects TRBV30 to TRBJ2-7, with 7 bases identical to TRBD1. The CDR3 spans 13 residues. CDR1 is GTSNPN and CDR2 is SVGIG in the germline V gene (reference sequence). CDR3 sequence (DNA): TGTGTCCTAGAAGGGGGCCGTTCCTACGAGCAGTACTTC. This codes for CVLEGGRSYEQYF. The whole variable domain, remainder taken from reference TRBV30 and TRBJ2-7, is SQTIHQWPATLVQPVGSPLSLECTVEGTSNPNLYWYRQAAGRGLQLLFYSVGIGQISSEVPQNLSASRPQDRQFILSSKKLLLSDSGFYLCVLEGGRSYEQYFGPGTRLTVT.

The chain couples TRBV19 to TRBJ1-2; D remains unclear. Per the germline V gene, CDR1 is LNHDA and CDR2 is SQIVND (reference sequence). The CDR3 length is 15 residues. V lost 0 bases and J lost 5, with 13 bases in between. CDR3 DNA sequence: TGTGCCAGTAGTATAGATCTGCCGGCAGGATATGGCTACACCTTC. As protein: CASSIDLPAGYGYTF.

The genes are TRBV6-5 and TRBJ2-5, with 10 nucleotides matching TRBD1. Germline V gene data show CDR1 as MNHEY and CDR2 as SVGAGI. The CDR3 loop spans 14 amino acids. The V and J ends lost 3 bases and 4 bases, in that order; junction bases with no gene match: 2. The CDR3 bases are TGTGCCAGCAGTTATGGGACAGGGGTAGAGACCCAGTACTTC. This gives the protein CASSYGTGVETQYF.

The chain employs TRBV4-1 and TRBJ2-2, with D possibly TRBD2 on 5 matching bases. The CDR3 has 12 residues. Germline CDR1 and CDR2: MGHRA and YSYEKL. Trimming pared 8 bases from V and 1 base from J, leaving 5 bases between. CDR3 in DNA: TGCGCCAGCGAGGGGAACACCGGGGAGCTGTTTTTT. Protein product: CASEGNTGELFF.

With regard to this clone: An end of the junction does not agree with germline; a read error may underlie this. V usage is TRBV28 and J usage is TRBJ2-3; 7 nucleotides agree with TRBD1. The CDR3 totals 11 residues. Germline CDR1 reads MDHEN; CDR2 reads SYDVKM. The chain's CDR3 is CASSSDRVRDF. CDR3 DNA: TGTGCCAGCAGTTCTGACAGGGTCAGGGATTTT. The full variable domain, its missing parts supplied by reference TRBV28 and TRBJ2-3, is DVKVTQSSRYLVKRTGEKVFLECVQDMDHENMFWYRQDPGLGLRLIYFSYDVKMKEKGDIPEGYSVSREKKERFSLILESASTNQTSMYLCASSSDRVRDFGPGTRLTVL.

The chain uses TRBV2 and TRBJ1-2, with no clear D. Deletions cut 3 bases from V and 4 bases from J, with 6 bases between. CDR3 length: 12 amino acids. Per the germline V gene, CDR1 is SNHLY and CDR2 is FYNNEI. The CDR3 nucleotides read TGTGCCAGCAGTGAGATCAGCTATGGCTACACCTTC. Its translation is CASSEISYGYTF. The complete variable domain, with remaining parts taken from reference TRBV2 and TRBJ1-2, reads EPEVTQTPSHQVTQMGQEVILRCVPISNHLYFYWYRQILGQKVEFLVSFYNNEISEKSEIFDDQFSVERPDGSNFTLKIRSTKLEDSAMYFCASSEISYGYTFGSGTRLTVV.

The chain's CDR3 is CASSFRTGGNEQYF. The CDR3 DNA is TGTGCCAGCAGTTTTAGGACAGGGGGAAACGAGCAGTACTTC. The chain is built from TRBV27 and TRBJ2-7; TRBD1 agrees at 10 bases. V shed 3 bases, J shed 5 bases, and the junction held 4 bases outside the gene matches. Germline CDR1 is MNHEY and CDR2 is SMNVEV (reference sequence). The CDR3 is 14 amino acids.